This note documents a single T cell receptor beta chain sequence. What it binds is not known. From germline, CDR1 is SGHDT and CDR2 YYEEEE. The CDR3 has 16 residues. This sample stems from a study of CXCR3-negative and CXCR3-positive naive CD8 T cells. The study, taken as a whole, reports: With respect to TRBV-TRBJ usage, naive CXCR3-negative and CXCR3-positive cells were similar; memory differed. Across naive subsets, surface CD5 expression was comparable, and TCR strength was inferred from properties of the TRB CDR3. Relative to CXCR3-negative naive cells, CXCR3-positive naive cells had more hydrophobic TRB CDR3s.

Naive CD8+ T cells showed a CD45RO-CCR7+CD27+CD95- phenotype. It was by 5' RACE with UMI labels that the TRB cDNA libraries were prepared. For each CDR3 protein, TCRdb gives one entry from its re-call of the 5' RACE reads, without DNA. This repertoire comprises tens of thousands of distinct CDR3 sequences; its ten largest clones make up 0.55% to 0.8%. The sample comprised naive CXCR3+ CD8+ T cells from blood. The sample's subset: CD45RO-CCR7+CD27+CD95- naive CD8+ T cells expressing CXCR3 (TNR3+). This receptor was taken from a human donor in good health. Some clones in this sample may be carry-over from other donors' samples. V usage is TRBV5-6 and J usage is TRBJ2-1; TCRdb's D gene call, TRBD2, goes unchecked for lack of DNA. The CDR3 loop reads CASSLLRGLAGNEQFF.